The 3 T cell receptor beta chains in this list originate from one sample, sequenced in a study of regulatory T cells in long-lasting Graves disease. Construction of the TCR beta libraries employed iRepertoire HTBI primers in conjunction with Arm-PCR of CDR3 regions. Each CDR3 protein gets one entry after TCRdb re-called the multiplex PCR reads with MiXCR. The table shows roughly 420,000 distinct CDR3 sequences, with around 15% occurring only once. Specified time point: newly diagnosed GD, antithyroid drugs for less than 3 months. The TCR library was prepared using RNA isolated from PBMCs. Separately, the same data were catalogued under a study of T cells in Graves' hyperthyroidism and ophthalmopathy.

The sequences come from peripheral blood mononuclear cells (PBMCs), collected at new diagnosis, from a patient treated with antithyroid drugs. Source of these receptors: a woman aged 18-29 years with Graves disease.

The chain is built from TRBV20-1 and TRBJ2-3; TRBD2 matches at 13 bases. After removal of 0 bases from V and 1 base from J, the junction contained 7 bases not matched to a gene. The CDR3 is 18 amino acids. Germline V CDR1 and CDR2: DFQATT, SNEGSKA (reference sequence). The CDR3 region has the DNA TGCAGTGCTAGAGACCGCGCCGGACTAGCGGGAGGCACAGATACGCAGTATTTT. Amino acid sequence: CSARDRAGLAGGTDTQYF.

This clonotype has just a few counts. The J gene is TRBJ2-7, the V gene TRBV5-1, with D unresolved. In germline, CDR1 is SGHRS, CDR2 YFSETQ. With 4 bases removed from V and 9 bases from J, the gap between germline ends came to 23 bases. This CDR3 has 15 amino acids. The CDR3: CASSPSRSSTNLQYF. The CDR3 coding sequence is TGCGCCAGCAGCCCATCCAGGTCCTCTACGAATTTGCAGTACTTC.

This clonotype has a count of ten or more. DNA for the CDR3: TGTGCCAGCAGTTACTCGCGTCTTTCATATCAGCCCCAGCATTTT. This sequence encodes CASSYSRLSYQPQHF. The gene calls are TRBV6-5 and TRBJ1-5; the D is unclear. This CDR3 is 15 amino acids long. V lost 0 bases and J lost 5, with 11 bases in between. The V gene's germline CDR1 is MNHEY and CDR2 SVGAGI.